The 20 T cell receptor beta chains listed next were all sequenced from one sample in a study of blood T cell repertoires in COVID-19. TCRdb's table, derived via immunoSEQ multiplex PCR, lists solely in-frame clones and lacks some. The data contain around 150,000 clones, 80% to 90% of them seen just once; the ten biggest clones take up about 7.3%. The material sequenced was PBMCs or T cells enriched from blood (not recorded which). These receptors all come from a man aged 50 or older who had recovered from COVID-19.

Comment on this clone: Other nucleotide sequences from this sample produce the same CDR3. The chain links TRBV9 to TRBJ1-3; weak D call: TRBD1 (5 bases). This CDR3 comprises 14 residues. The germline V and J ends were trimmed by 2 bases and 1 base, with 7 bases remaining between them. The germline V gene encodes CDR1 SGDLS and CDR2 YYNGEE. The DNA for the CDR3 is TGTGCCAGCAGCGTGGCAGGGTCTGGAAACACCATATATTTT. Translation gives CASSVAGSGNTIYF.

The V gene is TRBV9, the J gene TRBJ2-3; TRBD1 agrees at 9 bases. Germline loops: CDR1 SGDLS, CDR2 YYNGEE. The CDR3 sequence is 16 residues long. With V trimmed by 3 bases and J by 1 base, 6 bases remained unmatched. The CDR3 DNA follows: TGTGCCAGCAGCGCCTGGGACAGGGACGGCACAGATACGCAGTATTTT. Translation gives CASSAWDRDGTDTQYF.

The chain links TRBV19 to TRBJ1-1; 7 positions match TRBD1. Looked up from germline, CDR1 is LNHDA and CDR2 is SQIVND (reference sequence). The trim removed 8 bases at V and 1 base at J, leaving 4 bases unmatched. This CDR3 contains 13 residues. This chain's CDR3 is CASWGQQNTEAFF. CDR3 in DNA: TGTGCCAGTTGGGGACAGCAGAACACTGAAGCTTTCTTT. Full variable domain (rest looked up from reference TRBV19 and TRBJ1-1): DGGITQSPKYLFRKEGQNVTLSCEQNLNHDAMYWYRQDPGQGLRLIYYSQIVNDFQKGDIAEGYSVSREKKESFPLTVTSAQKNPTAFYLCASWGQQNTEAFFGQGTRLTVV.

This chain joins TRBV2 and TRBJ1-2; 7 bases map to TRBD1. V trimming: 7 bases; J trimming: 4 bases; junction bases outside the gene matches: 9. The length of the CDR3 is 14 residues. Germline V CDR1 and CDR2: SNHLY, FYNNEI. This CDR3 reads CASIRDSSFYGYTF. CDR3 in DNA: TGTGCCAGCATCCGGGACAGTTCTTTCTATGGCTACACCTTC.

The V and J genes are TRBV18 and TRBJ2-1, with 9 bases identical to TRBD2. Germline trimming cut 0 bases from V and 5 bases from J; bases unmatched to any gene: 2. The germline V gene has CDR1 KGHSH and CDR2 LQKENI. This CDR3 is built from 15 residues. Written as DNA, the CDR3 is TGTGCCAGCTCACCACCCCAGCGGGGGGACAATGAGCAGTTCTTC. Translation: CASSPPQRGDNEQFF.

The genes are TRBV9 and TRBJ1-2, with TRBD1 identical over 8 bases. Trimming removed 4 bases from V and 8 bases from J; junction bases left unmatched: 4. Germline lookup yields CDR1 SGDLS and CDR2 YYNGEE. CDR3 size: 12 residues. The CDR3 nucleotides read TGTGCCAGCAGCCTCACAGGGGGAGGCTACACCTTC. Translating gives CASSLTGGGYTF.

This clone turned up a few times. This chain connects TRBV9 to TRBJ1-4; weak D call: TRBD1 (6 bases). V gave up 6 bases and J gave up 2 bases, with 11 bases separating them. The germline CDR1 and CDR2 sequences are SGDLS and YYNGEE. The CDR3 runs 14 residues. CDR3 region: CASTQGITNEKLFF. CDR3 in DNA: TGTGCCAGCACCCAGGGGATTACTAATGAAAAACTGTTTTTT.

V and J are TRBV3-1 (or the pseudogene TRBV3-2) and TRBJ2-1; 14 bases map to TRBD2. J lost 6 bases, V lost 4 bases, and 5 bases had no gene match. Germline CDR1 and CDR2: LGHDT and YNNKEL (reference sequence). This CDR3 is built from 16 residues. CDR3 DNA sequence: TGTGCCAGCAGCCCCGGGACTAGCGGGGGCCTCAATGAGCAGTTCTTC. Protein: CASSPGTSGGLNEQFF.

The V and J genes are TRBV6-5 and TRBJ1-3, with D tentatively TRBD1 (5 bases). This CDR3 is 13 amino acids long. Looked up from germline, CDR1 is MNHEY and CDR2 is SVGAGI. V dropped 5 bases and J dropped 2 bases, with 7 bases sitting between them. CDR3 coding DNA: TGTGCCAGCAGTAGGACAACTGGAAACACCATATATTTT. Residues: CASSRTTGNTIYF.

The chain couples TRBV6-2 or TRBV6-3 to TRBJ2-7; D may be TRBD1 (5 bases). Trimming removed 5 bases from V and 3 bases from J, with 17 bases in between. Germline loops: CDR1 MNHEY, CDR2 SVGEGT. The CDR3 has 15 amino acids. The DNA of the CDR3 is TGTGCCAGCAGTACCAGGGCGCGCGGTGGCTACGAGCAGTACTTC. Amino acid sequence: CASSTRARGGYEQYF.

V usage is TRBV4-2 and J usage is TRBJ2-3, with D perhaps matching TRBD2 (6 bases). This CDR3 has 16 residues. The germline gives CDR1 LGHNA, CDR2 YNFKEQ. Trimming pared 1 base from V and 0 bases from J, leaving 11 bases between. CDR3 region: CASSQGRGWSTDTQYF. DNA of the CDR3: TGTGCCAGCAGCCAAGGTCGGGGGTGGAGCACAGATACGCAGTATTTT.

This chain links TRBV4-2 with TRBJ1-2; D might be TRBD1 (5 bases). Germline lookup yields CDR1 LGHNA and CDR2 YNFKEQ. The CDR3 has 15 amino acids. The ends were cut back, 5 bases at V and 3 bases at J, with 16 bases in the middle. This chain's CDR3 is CASSSLDGDYYGYTF. The CDR3 DNA sequence: TGTGCCAGCAGCTCACTGGACGGGGACTACTATGGCTACACCTTC.

The J gene is TRBJ1-4, the V gene TRBV5-1; D is uncertain. The CDR3 extends over 15 amino acids. The ends were cut back, 0 bases at V and 2 bases at J, with 8 bases in the middle. The germline gives CDR1 SGHRS, CDR2 YFSETQ. CDR3 residues: CASSLAALTNEKLFF. The CDR3 DNA is TGCGCCAGCAGCTTGGCTGCGTTGACTAATGAAAAACTGTTTTTT.

The chain is built from TRBV7-2 and TRBJ1-2; D perhaps matches TRBD1 (5 bases). Germline V CDR1 and CDR2: SGHTA, FQGNSA. The CDR3 is made up of 14 amino acids. Trimming took 2 bases from V and 4 from J, leaving 11 bases between them. The CDR3 sequence is CASSLQGISYGYTF. CDR3 bases: TGTGCCAGCAGCTTACAGGGAATTTCCTATGGCTACACCTTC.

A single count supports this clone. V is TRBV7-2 and J is TRBJ1-6, with TRBD1 identical over 9 bases. Losses at the gene ends were 5 bases for V and 14 bases for J; bases not matched to a gene: 19. CDR3 length: 17 residues. Germline V lookup: CDR1 SGHTA, CDR2 FQGNSA. CDR3 amino acids: CASSPREDRGPILSLHF. The DNA for the CDR3 is TGTGCCAGCAGCCCGAGGGAGGACAGGGGCCCCATTTTATCCCTCCACTTT.

The rearrangement uses TRBV6-5 and TRBJ2-3; 10 bases fit TRBD2. In germline, CDR1 is MNHEY, CDR2 SVGAGI. This CDR3 is built from 14 residues. With V trimmed by 6 bases and J by 6 bases, 6 bases remained unmatched. CDR3 amino acids: CASRERGGFDTQYF. CDR3 bases: TGTGCCAGCAGAGAGCGGGGGGGCTTCGATACGCAGTATTTT.

The rearrangement uses TRBV6-2 or TRBV6-3 and TRBJ1-6; 10 bases match TRBD1. V shed 4 bases and J 10 bases; nucleotides not matched to a gene: 4. CDR1 MNHEY and CDR2 SVGEGT come from the germline V gene. CDR3 length: 14 residues. The CDR3 coding sequence is TGTGCCAGCAGTTGGGGACAGGGGAGATCACCCCTCCACTTT. It yields the protein CASSWGQGRSPLHF.

This chain links TRBV4-1 with TRBJ2-1; 7 bases match TRBD2. This CDR3 region has 17 residues. CDR1 is MGHRA, CDR2 YSYEKL, per germline. The V and J ends lost 3 bases and 5 bases, in that order; junction bases with no gene match: 13. CDR3 DNA: TGCGCCAGCAGCCAGTACCCCCTTGGCGCGGGAGACAATGAGCAGTTCTTC. It yields the protein CASSQYPLGAGDNEQFF.

V gene TRBV7-3 combines with J gene TRBJ1-1; possibly TRBD1 for D (5 bases). Germline loops: CDR1 SGHTA, CDR2 FQGTGA. The CDR3 has 15 amino acids. V was pared by 1 base and J by 1 base, with 10 bases between. The chain's CDR3 is CASSLSGARNTEAFF. The CDR3 nucleotides are TGTGCCAGCAGCTTAAGCGGGGCACGGAACACTGAAGCTTTCTTT.

Concerning this clone itself: Distinct nucleotide sequences in the sample also encode this CDR3. The chain joins TRBV11-3 to TRBJ2-1; 8 positions agree with TRBD1. The CDR3 consists of 15 residues. The J segment lost 6 bases and the V segment lost 5 bases, leaving 9 bases of the junction unmatched. The germline CDR1 and CDR2 sequences are SGHNT and YENEEA. The CDR3 sequence: CASSLRGTGGNEQFF. CDR3 in DNA: TGTGCCAGCAGCCTACGAGGGACAGGAGGCAATGAGCAGTTCTTC.